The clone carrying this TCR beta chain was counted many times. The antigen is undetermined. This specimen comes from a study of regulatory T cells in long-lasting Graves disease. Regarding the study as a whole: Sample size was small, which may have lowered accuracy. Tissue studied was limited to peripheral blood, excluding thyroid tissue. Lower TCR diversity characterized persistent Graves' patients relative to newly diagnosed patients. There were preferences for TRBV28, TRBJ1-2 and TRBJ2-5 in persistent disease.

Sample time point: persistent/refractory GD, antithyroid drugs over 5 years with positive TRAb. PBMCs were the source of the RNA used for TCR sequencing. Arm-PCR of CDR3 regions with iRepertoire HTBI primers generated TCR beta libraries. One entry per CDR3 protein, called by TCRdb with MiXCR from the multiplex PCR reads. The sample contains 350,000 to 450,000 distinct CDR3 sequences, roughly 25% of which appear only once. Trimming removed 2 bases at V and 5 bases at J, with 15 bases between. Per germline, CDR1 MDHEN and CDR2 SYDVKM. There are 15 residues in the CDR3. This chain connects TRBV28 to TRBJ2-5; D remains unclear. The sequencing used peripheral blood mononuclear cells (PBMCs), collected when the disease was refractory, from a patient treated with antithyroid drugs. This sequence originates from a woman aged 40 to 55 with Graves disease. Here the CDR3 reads CASSLDSLAGETQYF. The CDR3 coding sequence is TGTGCCAGCAGTTTAGACTCCCTGGCAGGCGAGACCCAGTACTTC.